The 2 T cell receptor beta chains below come from one sample, sequenced in a study of T cell responses to AZD1222 COVID-19 vaccine. The protocol was immunoSEQ multiplex PCR, while the TCRdb copy is restricted to in-frame clones and leaves out a portion. Of about 120,000 clones listed, approximately 89% are singletons. The source material was peripheral blood, sampled on day 0 of AZD1222 vaccination. The receptors stem from an adult in good health.

The chain links TRBV5-1 to TRBJ1-2; D might be TRBD1 (6 bases). In germline, CDR1 is SGHRS, CDR2 YFSETQ. This CDR3 has 16 amino acids. Trimming removed 0 bases at V and 3 bases at J, with 15 bases between. The CDR3 nucleotides read TGCGCCAGCAGCTTGGCGGGGGGCGGTTGGGACTATGGCTACACCTTC. It encodes CASSLAGGGWDYGYTF.

The CDR3 bases are TGTGCCAGCAGCCTACAGCGGGCCACAGATACGCAGTATTTT. It yields the protein CASSLQRATDTQYF. The chain recombines TRBV5-4 with TRBJ2-3, with D maybe TRBD2 (6 bases). The V and J ends lost 4 bases and 2 bases respectively, with 11 bases between them. Per germline, CDR1 SGHNT and CDR2 YYREEE (reference sequence). The CDR3 runs to 14 residues.